Reported below is one T cell receptor (beta chain). Its target is not known. Genomic DNA of every subset was divided equally among multiple immunoSEQ plates. Assay used: immunoSEQ multiplex PCR; TCRdb lists only in-frame clones, some missing. The sample holds approximately 1,000,000 clones, more than 75% seen once. Germline loops: CDR1 LGHNA, CDR2 YNFKEQ. Trimming removed 7 bases from V and 3 bases from J; junction bases left unmatched: 10. The CDR3 sequence is 17 residues long. The source of the sample is a study of shared clonotypes between healthy human individuals. General observations from the study: Rarefaction revealed incomplete sorted-subset sequencing despite large depth.

What was sequenced was memory CD4+ T cells from PBMCs. Subset given: CD45RA-negative fraction. The TCR originated in a man aged 18 to 29 in good health. Some clones in this sample may be carry-over from other donors' samples. The rearrangement uses TRBV4-2 and TRBJ2-2; 11 nucleotides line up with TRBD2. CDR3 coding DNA: TGTGCCAGCACCCCTCTAGCGGGAGGTTGGGACACCGGGGAGCTGTTTTTT. Protein: CASTPLAGGWDTGELFF.